This TCR beta chain was profiled in a study of human T cells and chemical hapten exposure. About the research overall: Sensitization involved placing 2% DPC onto a 2 cm by 2 cm region of upper inner arm skin.

Per the germline V gene, CDR1 is LGHNA and CDR2 is YNFKEQ. V dropped 4 bases and J dropped 8 bases, with 14 bases sitting between them. The length of the CDR3 is 14 residues. TCRdb redid the calling of the RACE reads with MiXCR, one entry per CDR3 protein. This table has roughly 120,000 distinct CDR3 sequences, approximately 12% appearing once. Documented time point: pre-sensitization, week 0. Treatment: therapeutic diphenylcyclopropenone sensitization with weekly scalp DPC. The chain employs TRBV4-2 and TRBJ1-4; D perhaps matches TRBD1 (6 bases). Source: whole blood, taken in connection with sensitization to the hapten diphenylcyclopropenone (DPC). This TCR derives from a young woman with alopecia areata. Some clones in this sample may be carry-over from other donors' samples. CDR3 in amino acids: CASSPKPTGEKLFF. The CDR3 bases are TGTGCCAGCAGCCCTAAACCGACAGGAGAAAAACTGTTTTTT.